The present entry profiles one T cell receptor (beta chain) with its context. This receptor's antigen is unknown. Base qualities are not at hand, and no much larger clone is one base apart. The donors were healthy, HIV-negative adults who had no recently reported acute infections or vaccinations. Every donor was a Caucasian adult residing in Nashville, Tennessee, USA. Magnetic negative selection was used to enrich CD4+ T cells, after which naive cells were positively selected on CD45RA and the negative fraction became the memory subset. Blood was collected by leukapheresis, and PBMCs were isolated by Ficoll-Histopaque density gradient centrifugation and then cryopreserved in liquid nitrogen vapor phase. Purity and quantity of every magnetically sorted T cell population were checked by analytical flow cytometry. Each sorted fraction had its genomic DNA isolated and then quantified by UV absorbance on a Nanodrop 2000c.

The CDR3 has 18 amino acids, counting the end cysteine and phenylalanine. The only DNA kept is the CDR3, 54 bases in frame from the first base. CDR1 SEHNR and CDR2 FQNEAQ were looked up in the germline V gene (reference sequence). V is cut back by 3 bases and J by 4 bases, with 14 bases in the junction unmatched. This specimen belongs to a study of shared clonotypes between healthy human individuals (dated by TCRdb to 2019 to 2021). Study-level background: The cohort comprised two women and a few men aged 18 to 49 years. Per donor, three plates each were used for CD4 naive and CD4 memory, two for CD8 naive, and one for CD8 memory. Blood TCR repertoires of four to six healthy adults were deeply sequenced to estimate repertoire size and the extent of clonotype sharing between individuals. Different laboratories and diverse techniques were used to prepare libraries and sequence TCR repertoires, to increase sequencing depth and limit assay-specific biases. Each donor's leukapheresis produced roughly between roughly 0.85 and 10 billion PBMCs.

Using the deep immunoSEQ assay, multiplex PCR amplified TCR CDR3 regions from genomic DNA. Extracted genomic DNA from each cell subset was spread evenly across all wells of several immunoSEQ 96-well plates, with each plate serving as a replicate. For sorted subsets, 150 to 250 ng of genomic DNA, equivalent to about 30,000 T cell genomes, went into each replicate PCR. Purified libraries were measured with a Qubit 3.0 fluorometer, size-checked on a Bioanalyzer 2100, and measured again with the KAPA Library Quantification kit. Every immunoSEQ 96-well plate was sequenced on a dedicated single-read 150-cycle Illumina NextSeq 550 flow cell. The study's own analysis went as follows. Because the immunoSEQ output included only junctional sequences and no quality scores, the filtering could not be the same as the filtering used for full-length reads. Sequences were annotated with PyIR, a Python wrapper for IgBLAST v1.9, using IMGT germline references to assign V/J genes and CDR3. Reads were removed for weak V/J assignments (E-value above 1e-6), missing CDR3, stop codons, out-of-frame junctions, or ambiguous translated residues. A V3J clonotype was defined by an identical inferred V gene, J gene, and CDR3 amino acid sequence. The percentage overlap between two repertoires was calculated by dividing the number of shared unique clonotypes by the size of the smaller repertoire. Richness of each repertoire was evaluated using RTK rarefaction, the Chao1 estimator, and Recon v2.1 estimates of unobserved clonotypes. Generation probabilities were computed with OLGA for all TCRbeta clonotypes obtained by the gDNA method from several donors. As stored in TCRdb, this immuneACCESS dataset retains in-frame rearrangements with V and J assigned. A fraction of the clones does not appear; measured against another copy, unresolved V genes explain less than half of the discrepancy, and the remainder lacks a known reason. The V and J calls and clone size were taken over from that table, and D and trimming were inferred from the DNA. The sample contains 1,400,000 or so clones, just under 99% of them found a single time. The top ten clones comprise about 0.4% of the sample.

Here is what the overall study found, with its caveats: Compared with non-shared clonotypes, clonotypes shared by all four sorted-subset donors had higher generation probabilities. Sampling was limited to blood, and TCR repertoires in tissue likely differ from TCR repertoires in blood. Pairwise subsampling indicated that sequencing depth was expected to affect the degree of clonotype sharing among donors. Naive subsets generally had larger estimated clonotype richness than memory subsets did. Sharing across a handful of donors was observed for approximately 5% of naive CD4, over 3% of naive CD8, 2.3% of memory CD4, and around 0.44% of memory CD8 clonotypes. Because the study included a small number of donors, the genetic and exposure-history diversity represented was limited. Incomplete sequencing was indicated by rarefaction of sorted-subset datasets, despite the large sequencing depth.

The clonotype originates from a man aged 25-45 years in good health. Sequenced material: naive CD4+ T cells sorted from blood. The intended sense of this specimen's cell subset or site label: CD45RA+ positively selected. Here the chain combines TRBV7-9 and TRBJ2-7; TRBD2 fits 11 bases in the junction. The nucleotide sequence reads as follows: TGTGCCAGCAGCTTGACAATTACTACTAGCGGGAGATCGTACGAGCAGTACTTC. It codes for CASSLTITTSGRSYEQYF.